These 12 T cell receptor beta chains originate from one sample sequenced in a study of vaccination effects on CD4 cells after COVID-19. Their antigens are not known. Profiled with immunoSEQ multiplex PCR; TCRdb holds only in-frame clones, not every one. The sample lists approximately 61,000 clones, 55% to 85% occurring once. Before sequencing took place, the ViraFEST assay used viral peptide pools to expand antigen-specific CD4+ T cells. CD4+ T cells were isolated after less than 12 days of culture. The vaccine given was either BNT162b2 or mRNA-1273, in two doses. Sequenced material: CD4+ T cells from PBMCs cultured with HCoV-229E spike peptides, taken after COVID-19 vaccination. All receptors derive from a human donor who received a COVID-19 vaccine.

This clone was observed a single time. The genes are TRBV5-1 and TRBJ2-5; 9 bases fit TRBD1. Germline V lookup: CDR1 SGHRS, CDR2 YFSETQ. This CDR3 spans 13 amino acids. Trimming took 6 bases from V and 5 from J; bases not matched to a gene: 5. CDR3 DNA: TGCGCCAGCACCGGGACAGGGAAGGAGACCCAGTACTTC. It yields the protein CASTGTGKETQYF.

This clone was picked up one time. The gene calls are TRBV5-1 and TRBJ1-2, with D perhaps TRBD1 (5 bases). V was trimmed by 2 bases and J by 2 bases, leaving 25 bases between them. The CDR3 contains 19 residues. In germline, CDR1 is SGHRS, CDR2 YFSETQ. This chain's CDR3 is CASSFEARGPKGPNYGYTF. The CDR3 bases are TGCGCCAGCAGCTTCGAGGCAAGGGGACCTAAGGGACCGAACTATGGCTACACCTTC.

The chain couples TRBV11-2 to TRBJ1-2; the match to TRBD1 covers 7 bases. The CDR3 runs to 15 residues. J was trimmed by 8 bases and V by 5 bases; bases with no gene match: 14. Germline V gives CDR1 SGHAT, CDR2 FQNNGV. The CDR3 is CASSPTTGQTGGYTF. DNA of the CDR3: TGTGCCAGCAGCCCGACGACAGGGCAAACGGGGGGCTACACCTTC.

The rearrangement links TRBV6-5 to TRBJ2-4, with D tentatively TRBD1 (6 bases). Germline CDR1 MNHEY, CDR2 SVGAGI. Deletions cut 11 bases from V and 9 bases from J, with 23 bases between. The CDR3 extends over 14 amino acids. As DNA, the CDR3 is TGTGCCGGACAAAACGGAGGACAGTCAGGCATTCAGTACTTC. It encodes CAGQNGGQSGIQYF.

This clone was detected a few times. The chain is built from TRBV5-1 and TRBJ2-6; D assignment may be TRBD1 or TRBD2 (5 bases each). Germline values: CDR1 SGHRS, CDR2 YFSETQ. The CDR3 runs to 16 residues. Between the trimmed V and J ends, which lost 0 bases and 0 bases, there was a span of 7 bases. The CDR3 DNA sequence: TGCGCCAGCAGCTTGGTGGGGACCTCTGGGGCCAACGTCCTGACTTTC. Residues: CASSLVGTSGANVLTF.

The chain joins TRBV5-1 to TRBJ2-5; D possibly matches TRBD1 or TRBD2 (6 bases each). Germline values: CDR1 SGHRS, CDR2 YFSETQ. The CDR3 contains 15 residues. V gave up 4 bases and J gave up 0 bases, with 13 bases separating them. The CDR3 DNA reads TGCGCCAGCAGCCCGGGGGACAAGTACCAAGAGACCCAGTACTTC. Its protein product is CASSPGDKYQETQYF.

The chain's CDR3 is CASSVAGRTYTDTQYF. Written as DNA, the CDR3 is TGTGCCAGCAGCGTAGCCGGAAGGACTTACACAGATACGCAGTATTTT. This chain connects TRBV9 to TRBJ2-3; D might be TRBD2 (5 bases). CDR3 length: 16 residues. CDR1 SGDLS and CDR2 YYNGEE come from the germline V gene. V lost 0 bases, J lost 2 bases, and 13 bases lay in between. Based on the CDR3 plus reference TRBV9 and TRBJ2-3, the full variable domain is DSGVTQTPKHLITATGQRVTLRCSPRSGDLSVYWYQQSLDQGLQFLIQYYNGEERAKGNILERFSAQQFPDLHSELNLSSLELGDSALYFCASSVAGRTYTDTQYFGPGTRLTVL.

This clone was counted many times. The chain carries TRBV3-1 (or the pseudogene TRBV3-2) and TRBJ2-3, with D perhaps being TRBD1 or TRBD2 (6 bases each). The length of the CDR3 is 14 residues. Germline V gives CDR1 LGHDT, CDR2 YNNKEL (reference sequence). V lost 1 base and J 5 bases, leaving 10 bases between the germline ends. The chain's CDR3 is CASSQAGAGDTQYF. The CDR3 bases are TGTGCCAGCAGCCAAGCGGGGGCCGGAGATACGCAGTATTTT.

This clone showed up just once. The rearrangement links TRBV28 to TRBJ2-7; maybe TRBD2 (7 bases). Germline CDR1 reads MDHEN; CDR2 reads SYDVKM. V was pared by 10 bases and J by 2 bases, with 21 bases between. The CDR3 has 15 residues. This chain's CDR3 is CATRGESTGTYEQYV. The CDR3 DNA follows: TGTGCCACCCGGGGGGAGAGTACAGGGACCTACGAGCAGTACGTC.

The chain links TRBV3-1 (or the pseudogene TRBV3-2) to TRBJ2-7, with D perhaps assigned TRBD1 or TRBD2 (5 bases each). The CDR3 is 15 residues long. Trimming pared 2 bases from V and 1 base from J, leaving 12 bases between. Per germline, CDR1 LGHDT and CDR2 YNNKEL (reference sequence). The CDR3 DNA reads TGTGCCAGCAGCCAAAAAGGGGACGGATCCTACGAGCAGTACGTC. This translates into CASSQKGDGSYEQYV.

This chain links TRBV6-5 with TRBJ2-3; no clear D. Germline V lookup: CDR1 MNHEY, CDR2 SVGAGI. V lost 1 base and J 10 bases, leaving 12 bases between the germline ends. The CDR3 sequence is 13 residues long. The CDR3 loop is CASSYYPAGSQYF. Here the CDR3 DNA reads TGTGCCAGCAGTTACTACCCAGCAGGATCGCAGTATTTT.

The rearrangement uses TRBV24-1 and TRBJ2-2, with 9 bases fitting TRBD1. With V trimmed by 4 bases and J by 7 bases, 15 bases remained unmatched. Germline CDR1 and CDR2: KGHDR and SFDVKD. The CDR3 spans 18 residues. CDR3 sequence reads: CATSDPSPGTGIGGELFF. CDR3 nucleotides: TGTGCCACCAGTGACCCGAGTCCCGGGACAGGGATCGGCGGGGAGCTGTTTTTT.